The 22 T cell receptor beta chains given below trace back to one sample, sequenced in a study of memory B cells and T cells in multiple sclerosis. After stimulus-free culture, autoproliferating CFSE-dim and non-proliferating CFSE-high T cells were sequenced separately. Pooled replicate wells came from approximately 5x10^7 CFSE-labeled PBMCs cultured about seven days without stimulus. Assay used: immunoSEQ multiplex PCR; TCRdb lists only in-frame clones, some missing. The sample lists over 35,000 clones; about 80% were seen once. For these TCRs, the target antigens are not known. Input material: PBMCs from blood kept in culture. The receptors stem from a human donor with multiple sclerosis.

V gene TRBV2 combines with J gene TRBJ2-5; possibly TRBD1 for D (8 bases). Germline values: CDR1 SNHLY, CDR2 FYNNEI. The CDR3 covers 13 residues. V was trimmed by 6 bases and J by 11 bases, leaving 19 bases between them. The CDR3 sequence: CASSIDRGGEQYF. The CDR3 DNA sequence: TGTGCCAGCAGCATCGACAGGGGAGGGGAGCAGTACTTC.

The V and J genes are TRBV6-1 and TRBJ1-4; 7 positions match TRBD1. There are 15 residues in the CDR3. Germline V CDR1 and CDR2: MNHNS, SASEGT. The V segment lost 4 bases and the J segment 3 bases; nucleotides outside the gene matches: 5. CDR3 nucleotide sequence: TGTGCCAGCAGTGGACAGGGAGCATCTAATGAAAAACTGTTTTTT. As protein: CASSGQGASNEKLFF.

The CDR3 region is CASSLAGTLSQPQHF. CDR3 sequence (DNA): TGCGCCAGCAGCTTGGCGGGGACTCTTTCTCAGCCCCAGCATTTT. J is TRBJ1-5 and V is TRBV5-1; D is perhaps TRBD1 (5 bases). This CDR3 has 15 residues. Germline loops: CDR1 SGHRS, CDR2 YFSETQ. Trimming stripped 0 bases from V and 6 bases from J, with 13 bases between.

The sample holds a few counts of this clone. In DNA, the CDR3 is TGTGCCACCAGCAGAGAGGGGACCATATATTTT. Translating gives CATSREGTIYF. This chain links TRBV15 with TRBJ1-3, with no clear D. The CDR3 runs 11 residues. Germline CDR1 and CDR2: LNHNV and YYDKDF (reference sequence). Deletions cut 0 bases from V and 10 bases from J, with 4 bases between.

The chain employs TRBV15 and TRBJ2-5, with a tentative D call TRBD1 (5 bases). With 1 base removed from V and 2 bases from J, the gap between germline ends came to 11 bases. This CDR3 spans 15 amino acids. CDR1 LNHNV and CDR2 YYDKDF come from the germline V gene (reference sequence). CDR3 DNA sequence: TGTGCCACCAGCAGAGCTCCCGACAGACAAGAGACCCAGTACTTC. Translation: CATSRAPDRQETQYF.

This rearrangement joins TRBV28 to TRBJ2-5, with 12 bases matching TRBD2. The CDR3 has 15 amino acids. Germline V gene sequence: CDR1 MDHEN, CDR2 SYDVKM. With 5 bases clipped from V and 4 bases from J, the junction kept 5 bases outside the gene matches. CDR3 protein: CASSPSGGARETQYF. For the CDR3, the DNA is TGTGCCAGCAGTCCTAGCGGGGGGGCGCGAGAGACCCAGTACTTC.

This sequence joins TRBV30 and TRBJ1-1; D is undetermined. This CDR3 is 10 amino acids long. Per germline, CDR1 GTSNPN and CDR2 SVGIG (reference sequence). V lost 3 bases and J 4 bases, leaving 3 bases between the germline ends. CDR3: CAWSLTEAFF. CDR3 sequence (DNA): TGTGCCTGGAGCCTCACTGAAGCTTTCTTT.

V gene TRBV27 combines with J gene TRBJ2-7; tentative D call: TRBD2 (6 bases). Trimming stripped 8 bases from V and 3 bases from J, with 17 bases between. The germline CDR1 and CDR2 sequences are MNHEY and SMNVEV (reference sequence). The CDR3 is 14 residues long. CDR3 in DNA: TGTGCCAGCGGCCCCTCACGGGGGTTCTACGAGCAGTACTTC. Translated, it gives CASGPSRGFYEQYF.

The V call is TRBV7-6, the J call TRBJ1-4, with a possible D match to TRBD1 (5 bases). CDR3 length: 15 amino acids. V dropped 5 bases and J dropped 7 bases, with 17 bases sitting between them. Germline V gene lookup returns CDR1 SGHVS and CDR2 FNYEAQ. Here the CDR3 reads CASSPEGRVFEKLFF. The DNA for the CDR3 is TGTGCCAGCAGCCCCGAGGGGCGGGTTTTTGAAAAACTGTTTTTT.

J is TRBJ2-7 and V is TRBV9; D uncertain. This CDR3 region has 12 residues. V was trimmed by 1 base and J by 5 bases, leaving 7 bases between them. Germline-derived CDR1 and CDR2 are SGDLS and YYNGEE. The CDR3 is CASSVSGDEQYF. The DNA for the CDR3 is TGTGCCAGCAGCGTATCTGGCGACGAGCAGTACTTC.

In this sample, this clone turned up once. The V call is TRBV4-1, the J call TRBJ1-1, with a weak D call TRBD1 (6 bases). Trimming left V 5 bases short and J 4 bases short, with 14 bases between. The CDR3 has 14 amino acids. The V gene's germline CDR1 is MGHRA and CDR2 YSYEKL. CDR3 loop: CASSYTGMGTEAFF. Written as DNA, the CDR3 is TGCGCCAGCAGCTACACAGGGATGGGCACTGAAGCTTTCTTT.

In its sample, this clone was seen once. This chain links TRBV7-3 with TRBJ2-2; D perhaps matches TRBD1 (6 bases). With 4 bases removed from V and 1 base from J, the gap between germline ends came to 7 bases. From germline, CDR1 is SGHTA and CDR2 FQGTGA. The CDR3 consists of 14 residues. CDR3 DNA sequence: TGTGCCAGCAGCTCGACAGGGAACACCGGGGAGCTGTTTTTT. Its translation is CASSSTGNTGELFF.

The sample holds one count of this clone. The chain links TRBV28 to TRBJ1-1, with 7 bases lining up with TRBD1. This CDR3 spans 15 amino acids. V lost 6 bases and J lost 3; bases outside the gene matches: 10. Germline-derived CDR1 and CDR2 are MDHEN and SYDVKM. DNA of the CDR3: TGTGCCAGCAGGCCACACAGGGGAAGATACACTGAAGCTTTCTTT. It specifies CASRPHRGRYTEAFF.

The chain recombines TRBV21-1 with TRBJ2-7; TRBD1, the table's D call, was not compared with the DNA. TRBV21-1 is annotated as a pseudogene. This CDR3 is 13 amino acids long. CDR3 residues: CASKQGARYEQYF. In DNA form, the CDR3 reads TGTGCCAGCAAACAGGGGGCGCGGTACGAGCAGTACTTC.

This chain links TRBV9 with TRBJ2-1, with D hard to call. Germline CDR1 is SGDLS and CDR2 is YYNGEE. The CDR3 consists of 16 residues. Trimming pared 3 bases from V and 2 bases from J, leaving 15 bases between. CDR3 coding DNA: TGTGCCAGCAGCGACCCTCTCGTAGGCACCTACAATGAGCAGTTCTTC. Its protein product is CASSDPLVGTYNEQFF.

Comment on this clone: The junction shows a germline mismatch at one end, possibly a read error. The CDR3 reads CASSLGDHAGNTIYF. Written as DNA, the CDR3 is TGTGCTAGCAGCTTAGGTGACCACGCTGGAAACACCATATATTTT. The J gene is TRBJ1-3, the V gene TRBV7-7, with unresolved D. The germline CDR1 and CDR2 sequences are SSHAT and FNYEAQ (reference sequence). This CDR3 contains 15 residues.

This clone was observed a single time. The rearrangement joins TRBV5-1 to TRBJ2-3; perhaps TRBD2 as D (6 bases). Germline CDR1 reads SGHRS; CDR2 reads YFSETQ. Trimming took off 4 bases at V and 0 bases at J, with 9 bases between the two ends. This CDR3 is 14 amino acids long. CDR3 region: CASSQGLSTDTQYF. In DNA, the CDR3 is TGCGCCAGCAGCCAGGGACTGAGCACAGATACGCAGTATTTT.

CDR3 protein: CASSERASGGLSSYEQYF. CDR3 coding DNA: TGTGCCAGCAGTGAAAGGGCTAGCGGGGGCCTTAGCTCCTACGAGCAGTACTTC. V is TRBV6-1 and J is TRBJ2-5; TRBD2 matches 10 bases. The end of the DNA aligns better with TRBJ2-7, so the J call may be wrong. The CDR3 is made up of 18 amino acids. Germline loops: CDR1 MNHNS, CDR2 SASEGT.

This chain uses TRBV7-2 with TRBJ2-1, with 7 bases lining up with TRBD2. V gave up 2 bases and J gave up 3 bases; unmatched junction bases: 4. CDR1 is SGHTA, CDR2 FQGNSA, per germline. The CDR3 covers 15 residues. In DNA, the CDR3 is TGTGCCAGCAGCTTAAAGGGCGGGGGCTACAATGAGCAGTTCTTC. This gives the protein CASSLKGGGYNEQFF.

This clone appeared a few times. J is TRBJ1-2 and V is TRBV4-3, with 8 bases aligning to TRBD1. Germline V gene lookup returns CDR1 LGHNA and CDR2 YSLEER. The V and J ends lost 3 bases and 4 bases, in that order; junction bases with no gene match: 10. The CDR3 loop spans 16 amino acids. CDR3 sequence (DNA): TGCGCCAGCAGCCAGGGGGGGGACAGGTCATCCTATGGCTACACCTTC. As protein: CASSQGGDRSSYGYTF.

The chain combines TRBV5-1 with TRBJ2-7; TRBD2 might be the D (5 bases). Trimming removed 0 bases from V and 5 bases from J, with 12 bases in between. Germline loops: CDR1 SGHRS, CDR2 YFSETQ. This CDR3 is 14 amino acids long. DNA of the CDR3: TGCGCCAGCAGCTTGGCCGCTAGCATAGACGAGCAGTACTTC. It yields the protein CASSLAASIDEQYF. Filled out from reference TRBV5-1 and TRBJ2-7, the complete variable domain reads KAGVTQTPRYLIKTRGQQVTLSCSPISGHRSVSWYQQTPGQGLQFLFEYFSETQRNKGNFPGRFSGRQFSNSRSEMNVSTLELGDSALYLCASSLAASIDEQYFGPGTRLTVT.

In nucleotides, the CDR3 is TGTGCCAGCGACAGGGTCGGGAGTGAGCAGTTCTTC. Protein product: CASDRVGSEQFF. The chain has TRBV13 and TRBJ2-1; a possible D gene is TRBD1 (7 bases). CDR1 is PRHDT, CDR2 FYEKMQ, per germline (reference sequence). With 8 bases removed from V and 9 bases from J, the gap between germline ends came to 14 bases. This CDR3 has 12 amino acids.